This TCR beta chain is drawn from a study of T cells in Graves' hyperthyroidism and ophthalmopathy. This clonotype was observed a single time. Amplified TCR beta CDR3 regions derived from RNA transcripts. The TCR CDR3 first-round RT-PCR relied on the HTBI primer set. From the multiplex PCR reads, TCRdb called clonotypes with MiXCR, one entry per CDR3 protein. The data contain about 700,000 distinct CDR3 sequences, about 45% of them singletons. V lost 9 bases and J lost 4, with 19 bases in between. CDR3 length: 15 residues. Germline lookup yields CDR1 LNHDA and CDR2 SQIVND (reference sequence). The sample was peripheral blood or thyroid tissue (not recorded which). This chain links TRBV19 with TRBJ1-5; a weak D match, TRBD1 (5 bases). This sequence originates from an adult man with Graves' disease, either hyperthyroidism or ophthalmopathy (not recorded which). The CDR3 here is CASSLGGWANQPQHF. The CDR3 nucleotides read TGTGCCAGCAGTTTGGGGGGTTGGGCAAATCAGCCCCAGCATTTT.